The 21 T cell receptor beta chains below were found in one sample sequenced in a study of blood T cell repertoires in COVID-19. The data were produced by immunoSEQ multiplex PCR, yet TCRdb's version contains in-frame clones alone and is incomplete. The data contain around 150,000 clones, 85% of them singletons. The sample taken for sequencing was peripheral blood. These receptors were taken from a human donor with acute or convalescent COVID-19. The donor label of this sample is uncertain.

V usage is TRBV5-1 and J usage is TRBJ2-1, with unresolved D. This CDR3 is built from 11 residues. Trimming shortened V by 4 bases and J by 6 bases, and 5 bases separated the two germline ends. Germline CDR1 reads SGHRS; CDR2 reads YFSETQ. The CDR3 DNA reads as TGCGCCAGCAGCCGTTCCAATGAGCAGTTCTTC. This translates into CASSRSNEQFF.

The chain recombines TRBV10-3 with TRBJ2-5; tentative D call: TRBD2 (5 bases). CDR1 is ENHRY and CDR2 is SYGVKD in the germline V gene. This CDR3 is built from 17 residues. V was trimmed by 0 bases and J by 2 bases, leaving 16 bases between them. CDR3 loop: CAISESLTGFSQETQYF. CDR3 DNA: TGTGCCATCAGTGAGTCTCTAACGGGATTTAGTCAAGAGACCCAGTACTTC.

V is TRBV10-2 and J is TRBJ2-5; 7 bases agree with TRBD2. In germline, CDR1 is WSHSY, CDR2 SAAADI. The CDR3 runs 16 residues. V lost 5 bases and J lost 2; bases outside the gene matches: 11. The CDR3 sequence: CASSPWRAGAQETQYF. Written as DNA, the CDR3 is TGCGCCAGCAGTCCCTGGAGGGCGGGAGCTCAAGAGACCCAGTACTTC.

In DNA, the CDR3 is TGTGCCAGCAGCCCACGACAGAAGCATGGCTACACCTTC. It encodes CASSPRQKHGYTF. The chain employs TRBV3-1 (or the pseudogene TRBV3-2) and TRBJ1-2; weak D call: TRBD1 (5 bases). V lost 4 bases and J lost 6, with 12 bases in between. The CDR3 contains 13 residues. From germline, CDR1 is LGHDT and CDR2 YNNKEL (reference sequence).

The V and J genes are TRBV18 and TRBJ1-1, with 7 nucleotides matching TRBD1. The germline V gene has CDR1 KGHSH and CDR2 LQKENI. The CDR3 has 15 amino acids. V lost 2 bases, J lost 1 base, and 4 bases stayed unmatched. CDR3 region: CASSPWDSQNTEAFF. CDR3 DNA sequence: TGTGCCAGCTCACCATGGGACAGTCAGAACACTGAAGCTTTCTTT.

The rearrangement uses TRBV10-2 and TRBJ1-4; D ambiguous. Deletions cut 6 bases from V and 1 base from J, with 12 bases between. Germline V lookup: CDR1 WSHSY, CDR2 SAAADI. The CDR3 is 15 residues long. The CDR3 sequence: CASRDPQLTNEKLFF. DNA for the CDR3: TGCGCCAGCAGGGATCCACAGCTAACTAATGAAAAACTGTTTTTT.

This chain joins TRBV6-6 and TRBJ1-5, with no clear D. The CDR3 length is 14 residues. The V gene lost 7 bases and the J gene lost 5 bases, with 15 bases spanning the gap. Per germline, CDR1 MNHNY and CDR2 SVGAGI (reference sequence). CDR3 nucleotide sequence: TGTGCCAGCACCCCCCCGGGAGCCGATCAGCCCCAGCATTTT. It specifies CASTPPGADQPQHF.

The chain links TRBV24-1 to TRBJ2-7; 10 nucleotides match TRBD1. Germline CDR1 is KGHDR and CDR2 is SFDVKD. The CDR3 sequence is 15 residues long. V was clipped by 3 bases and J by 5 bases; unmatched bases: 6. CDR3 in DNA: TGTGCCACCAGTGATAGAAGGACAGGGGGTGACGAGCAGTACTTC. This codes for CATSDRRTGGDEQYF.

The chain joins TRBV18 to TRBJ1-1, with TRBD1 as a possible D gene (5 bases). Trimming removed 1 base at V and 5 bases at J, with 11 bases between. The germline V gene encodes CDR1 KGHSH and CDR2 LQKENI. The CDR3 contains 14 residues. CDR3 bases: TGTGCCAGCTCACCACAGGGGCGGGAAACTGAAGCTTTCTTT. Protein: CASSPQGRETEAFF.

V gene TRBV5-4 combines with J gene TRBJ1-3; D is perhaps TRBD1 (5 bases). This CDR3 spans 16 amino acids. V lost 1 base and J lost 1, with 12 bases in between. Per germline, CDR1 SGHNT and CDR2 YYREEE (reference sequence). The DNA for the CDR3 is TGTGCCAGCAGCTTGTTCGGGGGAGGTTCTGGAAACACCATATATTTT. This codes for CASSLFGGGSGNTIYF. Full variable domain (missing parts from reference TRBV5-4 and TRBJ1-3): ETGVTQSPTHLIKTRGQQVTLRCSSQSGHNTVSWYQQALGQGPQFIFQYYREEENGRGNFPPRFSGLQFPNYSSELNVNALELDDSALYLCASSLFGGGSGNTIYFGEGSWLTVV.

This clone occurred a few times. The junction differs from germline at one of its ends, possibly a read error. CDR3 sequence (DNA): TGTGCCAGCAGCCAGGGACAGAGAGCTACGAGTGCCTTT. This codes for CASSQGQRATSAF. The chain combines TRBV3-1 (or the pseudogene TRBV3-2) with TRBJ1-3; 7 nucleotides match TRBD1. Germline CDR1 reads LGHDT; CDR2 reads YNNKEL (reference sequence). The CDR3 spans 13 residues.

The genes are TRBV25-1 and TRBJ2-5; TRBD2 is a possible D gene (6 bases). This CDR3 comprises 15 residues. V lost 6 bases and J lost 4, with 18 bases in between. Germline CDR1 and CDR2: MGHDK and SYGVNS. The DNA for the CDR3 is TGTGCCAGCAGGGGGCGGGGCCCTTTAGGAGAGACCCAGTACTTC. It encodes CASRGRGPLGETQYF.

The V call is TRBV14, the J call TRBJ1-1; no definite D call. Germline lookup yields CDR1 SGHDN and CDR2 FVKESK. This CDR3 contains 16 residues. Between the trimmed V and J ends, which lost 0 bases and 0 bases, there was a span of 11 bases. CDR3 residues: CASSQDRLKVNTEAFF. CDR3 coding DNA: TGTGCCAGCAGCCAAGATCGACTTAAAGTGAACACTGAAGCTTTCTTT.

This chain uses TRBV5-6 with TRBJ2-2, with D tentatively TRBD2 (5 bases). This CDR3 has 15 amino acids. V lost 2 bases to trimming and J lost 6 bases, with 14 bases between them. CDR1 SGHDT and CDR2 YYEEEE come from the germline V gene. The CDR3 loop reads CASSFGLASAGELFF. Written as DNA, the CDR3 is TGTGCCAGCAGCTTCGGGTTAGCGTCGGCCGGGGAGCTGTTTTTT.

The CDR3 DNA reads as TGTGCCACCAGCCGCGACAGGGGTTCACCCAACACCATATATTTT. Translated: CATSRDRGSPNTIYF. This chain connects TRBV15 to TRBJ1-3, with 8 positions matching TRBD1. The trim removed 5 bases at V and 7 bases at J, leaving 10 bases unmatched. The CDR3 spans 15 residues. Germline CDR1 reads LNHNV; CDR2 reads YYDKDF (reference sequence).

The CDR3 sequence is CASIGGLAGGEQFF. Written as DNA, the CDR3 is TGTGCCAGTATTGGGGGACTAGCGGGAGGGGAGCAGTTCTTC. The chain recombines TRBV19 with TRBJ2-1, with TRBD2 matching 16 bases. The V and J ends lost 7 bases and 10 bases, in that order; junction bases with no gene match: 4. Per germline, CDR1 LNHDA and CDR2 SQIVND (reference sequence). The CDR3 has 14 residues.

The gene calls are TRBV7-9 and TRBJ1-2; TRBD1 might be the D (5 bases). Germline CDR1 and CDR2: SEHNR and FQNEAQ (reference sequence). V shed 5 bases and J shed 4 bases, with 11 bases lying between them. This CDR3 contains 13 residues. The CDR3 here is CASSPDRSYGYTF. The CDR3 DNA sequence: TGTGCCAGCAGCCCCGACAGATCCTATGGCTACACCTTC.

The chain couples TRBV3-1 (or the pseudogene TRBV3-2) to TRBJ1-4; D possibly corresponds to TRBD1 (5 bases). The CDR3 covers 17 residues. Trimming took off 2 bases at V and 3 bases at J, with 16 bases between the two ends. Germline V gene data show CDR1 as LGHDT and CDR2 as YNNKEL (reference sequence). The CDR3 DNA reads as TGTGCCAGCAGCCAATGGAGGGGTGGGGGATCTAATGAAAAACTGTTTTTT. It translates to CASSQWRGGGSNEKLFF.

V is TRBV27 and J is TRBJ1-5, with D perhaps matching TRBD1 (6 bases). The length of the CDR3 is 17 residues. Germline CDR1 and CDR2: MNHEY and SMNVEV (reference sequence). V lost 8 bases and J lost 3, with 23 bases in between. CDR3: CASRPYYRVDANQPQHF. The CDR3 DNA follows: TGTGCCAGCCGACCTTATTACAGGGTCGACGCCAATCAGCCCCAGCATTTT.

V gene TRBV4-1 combines with J gene TRBJ2-5; 7 bases match TRBD1. J was trimmed by 3 bases and V by 4 bases; bases with no gene match: 2. Germline CDR1 is MGHRA and CDR2 is YSYEKL. The CDR3 has 13 amino acids. DNA of the CDR3: TGCGCCAGCAGCCGACAGGGCAAAGAGACCCAGTACTTC. This translates into CASSRQGKETQYF.

The chain links TRBV7-8 to TRBJ2-5, with a tentative D call TRBD1 (6 bases). The CDR3 has 15 amino acids. Germline assignment: CDR1 SGHVS and CDR2 FQNEAQ. V was trimmed by 0 bases and J by 0 bases, leaving 8 bases between them. CDR3 residues: CASSLAGANQETQYF. The CDR3 DNA follows: TGTGCCAGCAGCTTAGCGGGGGCTAACCAAGAGACCCAGTACTTC.